This T cell receptor (beta chain) was observed in a study of blood T cell repertoires in COVID-19. The wider study: T cells, B-cell-depleted T cells, or PBMCs provided the cDNA or gDNA that served as material.

Original processing notes: Nucleated cell number was recorded as an estimate derived from reference gene primer amplification. Here immunoSEQ multiplex PCR was the method, and the copy in TCRdb shows in-frame clones only, minus some. V and J calls and clone size are as listed in that table; D and trimming were resolved from the DNA. The sample includes 150,000 to 200,000 clones, about 80% seen only once; the top ten take approximately 2.4%. With V trimmed by 3 bases and J by 7 bases, 7 bases remained unmatched. This CDR3 spans 15 amino acids. Germline CDR1 reads SEHNR; CDR2 reads FQNEAQ (reference sequence).

The chain joins TRBV7-9 to TRBJ2-1, with 9 bases aligning to TRBD1. The receptor was derived from a human donor with acute or convalescent COVID-19. The donor label of this sample is uncertain. Input material: peripheral blood. CDR3 bases: TGTGCCAGCAGCTTTCTTTACAGGGGGCGAAATGAGCAGTTCTTC. It specifies CASSFLYRGRNEQFF.